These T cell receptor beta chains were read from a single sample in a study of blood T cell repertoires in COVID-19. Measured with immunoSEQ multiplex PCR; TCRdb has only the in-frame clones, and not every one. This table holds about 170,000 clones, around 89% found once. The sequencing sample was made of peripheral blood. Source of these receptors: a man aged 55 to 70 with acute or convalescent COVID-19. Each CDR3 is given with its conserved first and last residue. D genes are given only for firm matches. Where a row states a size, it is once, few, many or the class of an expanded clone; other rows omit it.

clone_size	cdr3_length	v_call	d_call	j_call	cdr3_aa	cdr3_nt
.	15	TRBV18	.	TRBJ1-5	CASSPAAQSNQPQHF	TGTGCCAGCTCACCAGCCGCCCAGAGCAATCAGCCCCAGCATTTT
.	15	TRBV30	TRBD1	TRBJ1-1	CAWRAWDRPNTEAFF	TGTGCCTGGAGGGCCTGGGACAGGCCGAACACTGAAGCTTTCTTT
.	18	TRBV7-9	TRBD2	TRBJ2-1	CASSRKPVRTSSYNEQFF	TGTGCCAGCAGCCGGAAACCTGTAAGGACTAGCTCCTACAATGAGCAGTTCTTC
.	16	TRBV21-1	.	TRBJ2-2	CASSPRLACGTGELFF	TGTGCCAGCAGCCCGCGACTAGCGTGTGGCACCGGGGAGCTGTTTTTT
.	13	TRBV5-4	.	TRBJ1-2	CASSLRGAYGYTF	TGTGCCAGCAGTTTGCGGGGGGCCTATGGCTACACCTTC
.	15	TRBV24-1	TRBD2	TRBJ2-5	CATASGGATQETQYF	TGTGCCACCGCCTCGGGGGGGGCGACCCAAGAGACCCAGTACTTC
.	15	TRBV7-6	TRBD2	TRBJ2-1	CASSPGLARYNEQFF	TGTGCCAGCAGCCCTGGACTAGCGAGATACAATGAGCAGTTCTTC
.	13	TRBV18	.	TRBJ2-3	CASSPPTRDTQYF	TGTGCCAGCTCACCCCCCACTAGGGATACGCAGTATTTT
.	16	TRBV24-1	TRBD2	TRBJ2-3	CATSDPEREVADTQYF	TGTGCCACCAGTGATCCGGAGCGGGAGGTGGCAGATACGCAGTATTTT
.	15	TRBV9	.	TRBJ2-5	CASSVAGEFQETQYF	TGTGCCAGCAGCGTAGCGGGTGAATTCCAAGAGACCCAGTACTTC
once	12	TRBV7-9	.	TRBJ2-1	CASSLNYNEQFF	TGTGCCAGCAGCCTAAACTACAATGAGCAGTTCTTC
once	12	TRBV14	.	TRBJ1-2	CASSQVSGVNTF	TGTGCCAGCAGCCAAGTTAGCGGTGTCAACACCTTC
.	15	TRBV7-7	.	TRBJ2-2	CASSLYTASTGELFF	TGTGCCAGCAGCTTATACACAGCCAGCACCGGGGAGCTGTTTTTT
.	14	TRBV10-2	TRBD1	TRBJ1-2	CASSARDRGYGYTF	TGCGCCAGCAGTGCCCGAGACAGGGGCTATGGCTACACCTTC
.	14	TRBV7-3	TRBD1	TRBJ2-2	CASSDRETPGELFF	TGTGCCAGTTCGGACAGGGAGACCCCCGGGGAGCTGTTTTTT
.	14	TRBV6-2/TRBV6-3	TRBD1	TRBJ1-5	CASSYTGGGQPQHF	TGTGCCAGCAGTTATACAGGGGGAGGCCAGCCCCAGCATTTT
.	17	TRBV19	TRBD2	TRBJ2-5	CASSPEAGLAVVETQYF	TGTGCCAGTTCACCCGAAGCCGGACTAGCGGTCGTAGAGACCCAGTACTTC
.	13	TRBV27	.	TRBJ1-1	CATWGTWNTEAFF	TGTGCCACTTGGGGGACTTGGAACACTGAAGCTTTCTTT
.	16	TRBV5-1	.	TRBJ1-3	CASSLENRHSGNTIYF	TGCGCCAGCAGCTTGGAAAACAGGCACTCTGGAAACACCATATATTTT
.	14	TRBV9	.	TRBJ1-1	CASSVVPGATEAFF	TGTGCCAGCAGCGTAGTTCCTGGGGCCACTGAAGCTTTCTTT
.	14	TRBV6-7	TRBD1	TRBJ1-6	CASIRRGVNSPLHF	TGTGCCAGCATCCGCAGGGGGGTTAATTCACCCCTCCACTTT
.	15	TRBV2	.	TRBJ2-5	CASSDRWGLGETQYF	TGTGCCAGCAGTGATAGGTGGGGGCTCGGAGAGACCCAGTACTTC
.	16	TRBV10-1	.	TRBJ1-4	CASSDRSGATNEKLFF	TGCGCCAGCAGTGATAGGTCAGGGGCAACTAATGAAAAACTGTTTTTT
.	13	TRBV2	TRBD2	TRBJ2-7	CASSERTSGPQYF	TGTGCCAGCAGTGAACGGACTAGCGGCCCTCAGTACTTC
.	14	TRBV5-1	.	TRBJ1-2	CASSPWAGNDGYTF	TGCGCCAGCAGCCCGTGGGCAGGGAACGATGGCTACACCTTC
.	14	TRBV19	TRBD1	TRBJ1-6	CASVGQGHGSPLHF	TGTGCCAGCGTGGGACAGGGCCACGGGTCACCCCTCCACTTT
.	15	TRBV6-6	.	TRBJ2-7	CASSYSTRAVYEQYF	TGTGCCAGCAGTTACTCGACCAGGGCTGTCTACGAGCAGTACTTC
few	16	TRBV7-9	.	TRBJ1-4	CASSLKEEYGNEKLFF	TGTGCCAGCAGCTTAAAGGAGGAGTATGGTAATGAAAAACTGTTTTTT
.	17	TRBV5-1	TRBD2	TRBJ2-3	CASSIGLAGTNTDTQYF	TGCGCCAGCAGCATCGGACTAGCGGGGACTAACACAGATACGCAGTATTTT
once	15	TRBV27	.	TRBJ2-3	CASSFLSQRTDTQYF	TGTGCCAGCAGTTTTCTCAGTCAACGCACAGATACGCAGTATTTT
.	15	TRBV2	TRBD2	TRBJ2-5	CASSGGLAGQETQYF	TGTGCCAGCAGTGGGGGACTAGCAGGGCAAGAGACCCAGTACTTC
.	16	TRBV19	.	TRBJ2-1	CASRDGQRRIYNEQFF	TGTGCCAGTAGGGATGGACAGCGCCGGATCTACAATGAGCAGTTCTTC
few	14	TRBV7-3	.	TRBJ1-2	CASSLSPTDYGYTF	TGTGCCAGCAGCTTAAGTCCGACTGACTATGGCTACACCTTC
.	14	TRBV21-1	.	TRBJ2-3	CASSKRGDPDTQYF	TGTGCCAGCAGCAAACGCGGGGACCCAGATACGCAGTATTTT
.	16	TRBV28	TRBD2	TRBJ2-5	CATLPPAGGPRETQYF	TGTGCCACCTTACCCCCAGCGGGAGGCCCTCGAGAGACCCAGTACTTC
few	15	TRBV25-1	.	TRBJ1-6	CASSGTGNSHSPLHF	TGTGCCAGCAGTGGAACAGGGAATTCTCATTCACCCCTCCACTTT
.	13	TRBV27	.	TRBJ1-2	CASSWGGNYGYTF	TGTGCCAGCAGTTGGGGGGGTAACTATGGCTACACCTTC
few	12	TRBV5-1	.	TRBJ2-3	CASSYMADTQYF	TGCGCCAGCAGCTATATGGCCGATACGCAGTATTTT
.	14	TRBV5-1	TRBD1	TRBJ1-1	CASSRDRGNTEAFF	TGCGCCAGCAGCCGGGACAGGGGGAACACTGAAGCTTTCTTT
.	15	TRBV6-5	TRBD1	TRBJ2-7	CASSSPGTGSYEQYF	TGTGCCAGCAGTTCCCCCGGGACAGGGTCATACGAGCAGTACTTC
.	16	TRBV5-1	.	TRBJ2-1	CASSFSSGSEYNEQFF	TGCGCCAGCAGCTTCTCATCCGGGAGTGAATACAATGAGCAGTTCTTC
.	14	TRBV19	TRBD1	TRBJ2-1	CASSRDRGRGEQFF	TGTGCCAGTAGTCGGGACAGGGGGCGAGGTGAGCAGTTCTTC
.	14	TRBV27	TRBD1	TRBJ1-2	CASSPETGFYGYTF	TGTGCCAGCAGTCCCGAGACAGGGTTCTATGGCTACACCTTC
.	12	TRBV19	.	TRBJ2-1	CASSIQSGEQFF	TGTGCCAGTAGTATACAGTCGGGTGAGCAGTTCTTC
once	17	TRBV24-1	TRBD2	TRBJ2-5	CATSDNLAGAFQETQYF	TGTGCCACCAGTGATAATCTAGCGGGGGCCTTCCAAGAGACCCAGTACTTC
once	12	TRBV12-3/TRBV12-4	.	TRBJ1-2	CASSPGHYGYTF	TGTGCCAGCAGCCCTGGCCACTATGGCTACACCTTC
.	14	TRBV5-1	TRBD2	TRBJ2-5	CASSLAGDQETQYF	TGCGCCAGCAGTCTAGCGGGGGACCAAGAGACCCAGTACTTC
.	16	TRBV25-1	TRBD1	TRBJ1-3	CASSEGTGYSGNTIYF	TGTGCCAGCAGTGAAGGGACAGGGTACTCTGGAAACACCATATATTTT
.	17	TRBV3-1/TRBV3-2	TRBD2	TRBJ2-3	CASSLGTGGRGRNTQYF	TGTGCCAGCAGCCTCGGGACTGGCGGGAGAGGTCGAAATACGCAGTATTTT
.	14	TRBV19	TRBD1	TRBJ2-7	CASSISGGVYEQYF	TGTGCCAGTAGTATTTCAGGGGGCGTCTACGAGCAGTACTTC
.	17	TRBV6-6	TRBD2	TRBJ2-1	CASSPTSGRTSYNEQFF	TGTGCCAGCAGTCCGACTAGCGGGAGAACTAGCTACAATGAGCAGTTCTTC
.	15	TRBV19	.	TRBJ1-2	CASSLGDIPFYGYTF	TGTGCCAGTAGTTTAGGGGACATTCCATTCTATGGCTACACCTTC
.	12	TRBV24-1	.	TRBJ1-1	CATSGPGTEAFF	TGTGCCACCAGTGGCCCCGGCACTGAAGCTTTCTTT